A selection of T cell receptor beta chains follows, all from one sample in a study of OX40 agonist ivuxolimab in advanced cancers. Profiled with immunoSEQ multiplex PCR; TCRdb holds only in-frame clones, not every one. The sample has 90,000 to 150,000 clones; 80% to 90% are singletons. This sample comprised CD4+ or CD8+ T cells sorted from blood, obtained in a trial of the OX40 agonist ivuxolimab. All receptors come from an adult with an advanced solid tumor such as melanoma, head and neck, liver or kidney cancer. Both conserved end residues are trimmed from each CDR3. Expanded clones get a size class; other rows say once, few or many, or leave the size out.

TRBJ2-5 NA TRBV9 ASSGEQGGGQETQY
TRBJ2-1 once TRBV7-2 ASSLSSSGGREQF
TRBJ1-5 NA TRBV28 ASRTPGARDQPQH
TRBJ2-2 NA TRBV30 ASFNGAGNTGELF
TRBJ1-4 once TRBV14 ASSRSYNEKLF
TRBJ1-5 NA TRBV7-2 ASSSSGVGNQPQH
TRBJ1-1 NA TRBV19 ASRRQVEPRNTEAF
TRBJ1-6 NA TRBV30 AWDREVASPLH
TRBJ2-5 NA TRBV30 AWSVFGGETQY
TRBJ1-4 NA TRBV13 ASSQTAGDEKLF
TRBJ2-1 NA TRBV27 ASSLDSGGSYNEQF
TRBJ1-1 NA TRBV6-5 ASSSPGTAVAEAF
TRBJ1-1 NA TRBV6-4 ASNIRDAHSVEAF
TRBJ2-5 once TRBV7-2 ASSVHYGTSGGAQY
TRBJ1-1 NA TRBV7-2 ASSHVGGTEAF
TRBJ2-5 NA TRBV7-7 ASSRTGQETQY
TRBJ1-2 NA TRBV29-1 SCRVGTGNEGYT
TRBJ2-7 NA TRBV27 ARGYGSEPSYEQY
TRBJ2-5 NA TRBV7-9 ASSSREKETQY
TRBJ2-6 NA TRBV19 ASSVRMGRTGANVLT
TRBJ1-4 NA TRBV14 ASSQVGAMSGGKLF
TRBJ2-5 NA TRBV5-5 ASSQEWYQETQY
TRBJ2-1 NA TRBV6-5 ASSYGGQGWRNEQF
TRBJ2-5 NA TRBV5-1 ASSLAPSGGLETQY
TRBJ2-1 NA TRBV19 ASSIGGRREQF
TRBJ2-3 NA TRBV5-4 ASSLVAGGPTSTDTQY
TRBJ1-2 NA TRBV10-3 AISTGQGVDGYT
TRBJ1-5 NA TRBV4-3 ASSQEQNQPQH